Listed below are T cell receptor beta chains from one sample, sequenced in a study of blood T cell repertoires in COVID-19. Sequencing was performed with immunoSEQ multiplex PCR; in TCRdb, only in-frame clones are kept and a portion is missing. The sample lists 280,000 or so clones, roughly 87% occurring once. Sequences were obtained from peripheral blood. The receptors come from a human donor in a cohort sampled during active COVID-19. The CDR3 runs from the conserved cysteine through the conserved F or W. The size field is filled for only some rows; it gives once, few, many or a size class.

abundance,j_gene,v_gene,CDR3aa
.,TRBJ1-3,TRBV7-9,CASSPSGNTIYF
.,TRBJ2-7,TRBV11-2,CASSAAGQGLAGASGEQYF
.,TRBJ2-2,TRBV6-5,CASLWAADGELFF
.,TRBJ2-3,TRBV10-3,CAISVGGGATDTQYF
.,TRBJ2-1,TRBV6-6,CASSYDPSGSNEQFF
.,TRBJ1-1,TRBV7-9,CASSLSGGGTEAFF
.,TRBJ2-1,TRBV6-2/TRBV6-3,CASSYSTPGLAYNEQFF
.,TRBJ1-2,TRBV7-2,CASSLSPGAYGYTF
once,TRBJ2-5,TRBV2,CASSSGGGRLETQYF
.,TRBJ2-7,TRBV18,CASSPEQGNYEQYF
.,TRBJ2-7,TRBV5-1,CASSLASGSREQYF
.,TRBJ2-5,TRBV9,CASSGGLAGSETQYF
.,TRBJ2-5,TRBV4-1,CASSQGEVAGDSRQETQYF
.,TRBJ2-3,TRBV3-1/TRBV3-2,CASSQGLVTDTQYF
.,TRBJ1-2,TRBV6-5,CASSNTGYYGYTF
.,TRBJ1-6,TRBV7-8,CASSLYPDYNSPLHF
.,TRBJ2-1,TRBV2,CASSVLAGGTNEQFF
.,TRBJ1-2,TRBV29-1,CSVGQGGSYGYTF
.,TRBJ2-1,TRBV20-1,CSASLAKNNNEQFF
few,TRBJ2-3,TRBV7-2,CASSLAAVRSDTQYF
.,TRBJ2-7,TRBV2,CASSERQDWRQYF
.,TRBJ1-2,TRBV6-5,CASSYVSGDGYTF
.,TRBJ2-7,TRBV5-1,CASSPSYEQYF
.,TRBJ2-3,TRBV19,CASSIMLAGVEDTQYF
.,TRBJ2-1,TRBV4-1,CASSQYVLYRANEQFF
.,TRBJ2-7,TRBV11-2,CASSLAGQGGIYEQYF
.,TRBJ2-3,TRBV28,CASRPRSGLAGGTGGDTQYF
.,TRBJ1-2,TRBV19,CASSITGTPTSSTF
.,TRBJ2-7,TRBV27,CASSFGQGSREQYF
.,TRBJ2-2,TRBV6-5,CASTRDRRTTGELFF
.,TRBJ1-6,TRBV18,CASSPRQGDSPLHF
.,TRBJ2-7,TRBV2,CASSLGQGMAEQYF
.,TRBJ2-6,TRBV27,CASSVSGANVLTF
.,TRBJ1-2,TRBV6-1,CASSESLPLTGAYRGYTF
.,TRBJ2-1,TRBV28,CASSPVGRAEYNEQFF
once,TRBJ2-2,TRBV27,CASSIRLAEPTGELFF
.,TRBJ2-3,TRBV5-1,CASSIGQTTDTQYF
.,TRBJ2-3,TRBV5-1,CASSFGGSTSTDTQYF
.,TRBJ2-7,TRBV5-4,CASSYRQADYEQYF
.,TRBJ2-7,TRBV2,CASSEARNGYEQYF
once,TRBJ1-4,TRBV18,CASSPGEKLFF
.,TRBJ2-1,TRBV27,CASSFGTSGFNEQFF
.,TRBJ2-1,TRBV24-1,CATTLSPRRTSGNDEQFF
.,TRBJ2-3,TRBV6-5,CASAGLSANGAQYF
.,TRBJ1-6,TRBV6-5,CASSRDWAQSPLHF
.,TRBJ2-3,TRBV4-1,CASSQGGTRSTDTQYF
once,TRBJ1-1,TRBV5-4,CASSPLGQREAFF
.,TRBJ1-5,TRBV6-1,CASSPPVNQPQHF
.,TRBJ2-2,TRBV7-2,CASSLRLLYTGELFF
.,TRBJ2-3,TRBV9,CASSALAGVWGDTQYF
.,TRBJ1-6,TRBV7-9,CASSLGRDSPLHF
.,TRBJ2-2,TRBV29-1,CSVRVSSDTGELFF
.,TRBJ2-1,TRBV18,CASSPPGAGGYNEQFF
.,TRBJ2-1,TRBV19,CASSRAYSYNEQFF
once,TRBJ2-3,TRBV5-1,CASSLGRDTQYF